This note documents a single T cell receptor (beta chain) sequence. The data were obtained in a study of blood T cell repertoires in COVID-19. Overall study: Both acute and convalescent COVID-19 samples were obtained from the United States, Italy and Spain. PBMCs, B-cell-depleted T cells, or T cells were the source of the cDNA or gDNA that made up the material.

CDR3 length: 15 residues. V lost 0 bases to trimming and J lost 2 bases; unmatched junction nucleotides: 2. CDR1 SGHRS and CDR2 YFSETQ come from the germline V gene. Source study methods: Nucleated cell counts were estimated from reference gene primer amplification. Here immunoSEQ multiplex PCR was the method, and the copy in TCRdb shows in-frame clones only, minus some. V, J and clone size derive from that table, while D and trimming were established from the DNA sequence. The sample lists roughly 200,000 clones, around 87% occurring once. This TCR was recovered from a man in his sixties with acute or convalescent COVID-19. This chain connects TRBV5-1 to TRBJ1-3; 7 bases are shared with TRBD1. Sequenced: peripheral blood. The CDR3 bases are TGCGCCAGCAGCTTGGCGACAGGGACTGGAAACACCATATATTTT. Its protein is CASSLATGTGNTIYF.